The 2 T cell receptor beta chains listed next were all sequenced from one sample in a study of a mutant IDH1 vaccine in newly diagnosed glioma. As for time point: week 23, last vaccination. Each vaccine dose was 300 ug of mutant IDH1 20-mer peptide, with topical imiquimod. Using immunoSEQ multiplex PCR, the repertoire was profiled, and TCRdb retains in-frame clones only, with some absent. The sample has around 78,000 clones; 65% to 90% are singletons. For these TCRs, the target antigens are not known. The sequencing here drew on PBMCs, taken from a glioma patient whose treatment included an IDH1 peptide vaccine. The receptor source for this set is a man aged 25-45 years with glioma. Some clones in this sample may be carry-over from other donors' samples.

The J gene is TRBJ1-3, the V gene TRBV18, with 7 nucleotides matching TRBD1. Germline V gene sequence: CDR1 KGHSH, CDR2 LQKENI. CDR3 length: 14 residues. V dropped 0 bases and J dropped 6; count of bases not matched to a gene: 2. CDR3 protein: CASSPPGGENTIYF. The CDR3 DNA reads as TGTGCCAGCTCACCACCAGGGGGCGAAAACACCATATATTTT. Based on the CDR3 plus reference TRBV18 and TRBJ1-3, the full variable domain is NAGVMQNPRHLVRRRGQEARLRCSPMKGHSHVYWYRQLPEEGLKFMVYLQKENIIDESGMPKERFSAEFPKEGPSILRIQQVVRGDSAAYFCASSPPGGENTIYFGEGSWLTVV.

This clone was counted between two and nine times. V usage is TRBV28 and J usage is TRBJ2-3; no reliable D call. Trimming left V 2 bases short and J 3 bases short, with 6 bases between. Germline lookup yields CDR1 MDHEN and CDR2 SYDVKM. The CDR3 has 13 amino acids. CDR3 in DNA: TGTGCCAGCAGTTTAGTCGGGACAGATACGCAGTATTTT. It is translated as CASSLVGTDTQYF.